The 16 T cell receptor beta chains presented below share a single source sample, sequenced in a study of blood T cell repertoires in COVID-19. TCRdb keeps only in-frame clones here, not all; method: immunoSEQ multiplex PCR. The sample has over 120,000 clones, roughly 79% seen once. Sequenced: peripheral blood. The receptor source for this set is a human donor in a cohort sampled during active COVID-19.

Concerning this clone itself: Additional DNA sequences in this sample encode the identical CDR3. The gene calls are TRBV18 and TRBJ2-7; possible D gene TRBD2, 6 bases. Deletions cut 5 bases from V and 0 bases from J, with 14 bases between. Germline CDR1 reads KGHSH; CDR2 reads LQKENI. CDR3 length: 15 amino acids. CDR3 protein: CASSAGGTRSYEQYF. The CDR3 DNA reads TGTGCCAGCTCAGCAGGAGGGACCCGCTCCTACGAGCAGTACTTC.

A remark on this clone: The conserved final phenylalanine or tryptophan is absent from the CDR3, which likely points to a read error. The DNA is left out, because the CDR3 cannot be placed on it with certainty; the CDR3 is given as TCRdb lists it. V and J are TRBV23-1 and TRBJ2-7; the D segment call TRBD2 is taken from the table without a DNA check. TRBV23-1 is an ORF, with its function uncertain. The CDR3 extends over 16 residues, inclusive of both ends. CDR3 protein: CASSQSLAGGPSDVSL.

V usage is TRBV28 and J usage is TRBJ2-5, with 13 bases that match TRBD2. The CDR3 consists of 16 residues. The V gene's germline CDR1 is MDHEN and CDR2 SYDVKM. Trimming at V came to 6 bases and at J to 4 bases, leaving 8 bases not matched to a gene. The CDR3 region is CASRYGLAGVRETQYF. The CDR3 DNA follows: TGTGCCAGCAGATATGGACTAGCGGGAGTACGAGAGACCCAGTACTTC.

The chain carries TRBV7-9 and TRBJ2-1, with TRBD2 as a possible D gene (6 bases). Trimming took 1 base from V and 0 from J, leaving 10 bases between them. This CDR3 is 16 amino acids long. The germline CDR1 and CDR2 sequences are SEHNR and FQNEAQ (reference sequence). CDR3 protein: CASSLGGVTSYNEQFF. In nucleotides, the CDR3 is TGTGCCAGCAGCTTAGGGGGGGTTACCTCCTACAATGAGCAGTTCTTC.

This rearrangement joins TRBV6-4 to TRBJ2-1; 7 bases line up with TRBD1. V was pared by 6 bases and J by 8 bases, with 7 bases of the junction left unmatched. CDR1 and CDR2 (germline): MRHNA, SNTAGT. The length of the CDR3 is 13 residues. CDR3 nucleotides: TGTGCCAGCAGCTACAGGGGAAAGGATGAGCAGTTCTTC. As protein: CASSYRGKDEQFF.

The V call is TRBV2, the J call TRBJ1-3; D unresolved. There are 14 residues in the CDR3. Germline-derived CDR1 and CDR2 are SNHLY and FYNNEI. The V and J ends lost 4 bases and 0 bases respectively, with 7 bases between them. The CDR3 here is CASSGLLSGNTIYF. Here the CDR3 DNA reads TGTGCCAGCAGTGGACTGCTCTCTGGAAACACCATATATTTT.

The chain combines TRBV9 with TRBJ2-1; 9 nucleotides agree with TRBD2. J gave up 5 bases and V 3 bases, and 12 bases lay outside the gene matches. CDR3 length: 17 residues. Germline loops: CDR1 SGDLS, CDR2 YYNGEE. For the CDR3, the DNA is TGTGCCAGCAGCGCAAGTCCCTGGGTAGCGGGAGACAATGAGCAGTTCTTC. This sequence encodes CASSASPWVAGDNEQFF.

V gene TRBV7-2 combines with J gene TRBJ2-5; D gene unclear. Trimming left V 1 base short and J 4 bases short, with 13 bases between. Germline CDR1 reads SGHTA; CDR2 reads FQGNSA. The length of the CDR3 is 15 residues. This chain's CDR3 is CASSLDSPRLETQYF. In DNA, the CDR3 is TGTGCCAGCAGCTTAGACTCCCCGCGGTTAGAGACCCAGTACTTC.

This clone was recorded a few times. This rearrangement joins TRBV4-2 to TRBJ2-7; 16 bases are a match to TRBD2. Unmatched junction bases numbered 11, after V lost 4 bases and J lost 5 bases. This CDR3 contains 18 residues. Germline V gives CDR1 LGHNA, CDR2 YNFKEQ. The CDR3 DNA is TGTGCCAGCAGCCGGAAAGGGACTAGCGGGAGGGAACCCCACGAGCAGTACTTC. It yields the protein CASSRKGTSGREPHEQYF.

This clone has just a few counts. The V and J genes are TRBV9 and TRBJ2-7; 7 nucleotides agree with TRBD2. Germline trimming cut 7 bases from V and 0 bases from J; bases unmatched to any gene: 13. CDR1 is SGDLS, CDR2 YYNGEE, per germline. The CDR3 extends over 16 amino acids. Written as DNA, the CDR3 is TGTGCCAGCCACCCCGGGGGTGGGAGGGCCTCCTACGAGCAGTACTTC. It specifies CASHPGGGRASYEQYF.

In DNA form, the CDR3 reads TGTGCCAGCAGTGAGAGGCAGAGCTCCTATAATTCACCCCTCCACTTT. It yields the protein CASSERQSSYNSPLHF. This rearrangement joins TRBV6-1 to TRBJ1-6, with D unresolved. The CDR3 is 16 residues long. Trimming cost V 3 bases and J 0 bases, with 9 bases left between them. Germline CDR1 and CDR2: MNHNS and SASEGT.

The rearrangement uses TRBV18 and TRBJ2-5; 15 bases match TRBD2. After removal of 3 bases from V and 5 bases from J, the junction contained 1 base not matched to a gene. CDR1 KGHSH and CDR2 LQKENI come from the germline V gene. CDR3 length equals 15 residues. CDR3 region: CASSPGLAGGETQYF. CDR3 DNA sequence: TGTGCCAGCTCACCCGGACTAGCGGGGGGGGAGACCCAGTACTTC.

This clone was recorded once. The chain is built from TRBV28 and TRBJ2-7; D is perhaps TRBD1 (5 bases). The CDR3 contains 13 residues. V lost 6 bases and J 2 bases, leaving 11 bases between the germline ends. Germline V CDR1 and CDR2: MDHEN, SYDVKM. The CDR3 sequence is CASRKTATYEQYF. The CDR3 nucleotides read TGTGCCAGCAGGAAGACAGCGACCTACGAGCAGTACTTC.

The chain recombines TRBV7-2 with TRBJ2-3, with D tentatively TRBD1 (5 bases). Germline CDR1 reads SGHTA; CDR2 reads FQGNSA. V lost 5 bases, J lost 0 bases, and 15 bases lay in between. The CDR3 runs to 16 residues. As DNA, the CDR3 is TGTGCCAGCAGCGCCCTCTCGGCAGGGAGCACAGATACGCAGTATTTT. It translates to CASSALSAGSTDTQYF.

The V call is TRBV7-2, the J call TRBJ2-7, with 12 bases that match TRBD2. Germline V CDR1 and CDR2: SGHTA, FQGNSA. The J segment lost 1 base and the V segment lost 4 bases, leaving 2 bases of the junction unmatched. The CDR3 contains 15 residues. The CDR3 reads CASSSGLAGSYEQYF. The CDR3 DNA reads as TGTGCCAGCAGCTCCGGACTAGCGGGATCCTACGAGCAGTACTTC.

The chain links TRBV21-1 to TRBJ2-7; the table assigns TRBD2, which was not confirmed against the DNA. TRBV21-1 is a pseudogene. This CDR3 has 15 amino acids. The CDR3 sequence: CASRSSGVDSYEQYF. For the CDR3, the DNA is TGTGCCAGCAGGTCGAGCGGGGTGGACTCCTACGAGCAGTACTTC.